These 7 T cell receptor beta chains share one sample of origin, sequenced in a study of cytomegalovirus exposure and HLA in healthy donors. Use of 60 Vbeta and 13 Jbeta primers characterized the PCR. Sequencing used immunoSEQ multiplex PCR; TCRdb keeps in-frame clones, though not all of them. Its table records under 250,000 clones. The sequenced material came from PBMCs. The source is a girl aged 2 to 9 in good health and CMV-seropositive.

The V and J genes are TRBV2 and TRBJ1-1, with TRBD1 identical over 10 bases. The CDR3 spans 19 residues. With 3 bases clipped from V and 0 bases from J, the junction kept 13 bases outside the gene matches. Germline CDR1 and CDR2: SNHLY and FYNNEI. CDR3 in amino acids: CASSEFGVGQGILNTEAFF. The CDR3 region has the DNA TGTGCCAGCAGTGAGTTCGGCGTGGGACAGGGGATATTGAACACTGAAGCTTTCTTT. Variable domain in full (rest from reference TRBV2 and TRBJ1-1): EPEVTQTPSHQVTQMGQEVILRCVPISNHLYFYWYRQILGQKVEFLVSFYNNEISEKSEIFDDQFSVERPDGSNFTLKIRSTKLEDSAMYFCASSEFGVGQGILNTEAFFGQGTRLTVV.

The chain links TRBV19 to TRBJ2-7, with D perhaps TRBD2 (5 bases). This CDR3 is built from 13 residues. V was pared by 5 bases and J by 2 bases, with 10 bases between. Germline V lookup: CDR1 LNHDA, CDR2 SQIVND (reference sequence). The CDR3: CASSGGGTYEQYF. The CDR3 DNA reads as TGTGCCAGTAGTGGAGGCGGAACCTACGAGCAGTACTTC.

The rearrangement links TRBV5-1 to TRBJ2-3; unclear D gene. This CDR3 is 14 amino acids long. The germline V gene has CDR1 SGHRS and CDR2 YFSETQ. V lost 3 bases, J lost 1 base, and 9 bases lay in between. The CDR3 bases are TGCGCCAGCAGCTCGTTAGAGGGCACAGATACGCAGTATTTT. Its protein is CASSSLEGTDTQYF. The complete variable domain, with remaining parts taken from reference TRBV5-1 and TRBJ2-3, reads KAGVTQTPRYLIKTRGQQVTLSCSPISGHRSVSWYQQTPGQGLQFLFEYFSETQRNKGNFPGRFSGRQFSNSRSEMNVSTLELGDSALYLCASSSLEGTDTQYFGPGTRLTVL.

This chain joins TRBV28 and TRBJ1-3; D is uncertain. Trimming took 3 bases from V and 0 from J, leaving 12 bases between them. Germline CDR1 MDHEN, CDR2 SYDVKM. The CDR3 sequence is 16 residues long. CDR3 in amino acids: CASSLLAVLSGNTIYF. CDR3 coding DNA: TGTGCCAGCAGTTTGTTGGCGGTCCTCTCTGGAAACACCATATATTTT.

The chain joins TRBV5-1 to TRBJ1-1, with 8 bases lining up with TRBD1. Germline V lookup: CDR1 SGHRS, CDR2 YFSETQ. Germline trimming cut 0 bases from V and 1 base from J; bases unmatched to any gene: 2. The CDR3 totals 15 residues. In nucleotides, the CDR3 is TGCGCCAGCAGCTTGGGCGGACAGGGGAACACTGAAGCTTTCTTT. Its translation: CASSLGGQGNTEAFF.

This sequence joins TRBV28 and TRBJ1-1, with D maybe TRBD1 (6 bases). The CDR3 sequence is 16 residues long. Per germline, CDR1 MDHEN and CDR2 SYDVKM. The ends were cut back, 2 bases at V and 0 bases at J, with 13 bases in the middle. This CDR3 is CASSLRGARMNTEAFF. CDR3 nucleotide sequence: TGTGCCAGCAGTTTACGGGGGGCTCGAATGAACACTGAAGCTTTCTTT.

This chain uses TRBV28 with TRBJ2-5; weak D call: TRBD2 (7 bases). Germline V gene data show CDR1 as MDHEN and CDR2 as SYDVKM. The CDR3 is 16 amino acids. Trimming pared 2 bases from V and 4 bases from J, leaving 17 bases between. CDR3 protein: CASSLRMGGQRETQYF. The CDR3 region has the DNA TGTGCCAGCAGTTTACGAATGGGGGGGCAGCGAGAGACCCAGTACTTC.